The next 27 T cell receptor beta chains were all read from a single sample in a study of OX40 agonist ivuxolimab in advanced cancers. Sequencing was performed with immunoSEQ multiplex PCR; in TCRdb, only in-frame clones are kept and a portion is missing. The sample consists of over 65,000 clones, approximately 95% of them appearing once. Sequencing was performed on CD4+ or CD8+ T cells sorted from blood, taken in a trial of the OX40 agonist ivuxolimab. The origin of the receptors is an adult with an advanced solid tumor such as melanoma, head and neck, liver or kidney cancer.

V and J are TRBV5-4 and TRBJ1-1, with D possibly matching TRBD1 (5 bases). The length of the CDR3 is 14 residues. V was trimmed by 4 bases and J by 5 bases, leaving 15 bases between them. Germline V gives CDR1 SGHNT, CDR2 YYREEE (reference sequence). CDR3 loop: CASSLRARGTEAFF. In DNA form, the CDR3 reads TGTGCCAGCAGCCTAAGGGCCCGGGGGACTGAAGCTTTCTTT.

This chain uses TRBV10-3 with TRBJ1-2; perhaps TRBD1 as D (5 bases). This CDR3 is 14 amino acids long. The germline V gene encodes CDR1 ENHRY and CDR2 SYGVKD. The ends were cut back, 0 bases at V and 5 bases at J, with 10 bases in the middle. The CDR3 protein is CAISESGPGYGYTF. The DNA for the CDR3 is TGTGCCATCAGTGAGTCGGGGCCAGGGTATGGCTACACCTTC.

This clone was counted once. The CDR3 is CAWSTHNYGYTF. CDR3 sequence (DNA): TGTGCCTGGAGTACTCATAACTATGGCTACACCTTC. The chain has TRBV30 and TRBJ1-2; D unclear. The V end was cut by 2 bases, the J end by 1 base, with 5 bases between. The CDR3 runs to 12 residues. The V gene's germline CDR1 is GTSNPN and CDR2 SVGIG (reference sequence).

The V call is TRBV30, the J call TRBJ2-7, with D maybe TRBD2 (7 bases). The CDR3 loop spans 15 amino acids. Trimming took off 0 bases at V and 9 bases at J, with 21 bases between the two ends. Germline CDR1 and CDR2: GTSNPN and SVGIG (reference sequence). CDR3 coding DNA: TGTGCCTGGAGTGTACAAACGGGGGGCCTGAACGGGCAGTACTTC. Translation gives CAWSVQTGGLNGQYF.

This clone was observed a few times. The rearrangement links TRBV5-1 to TRBJ1-2; D unresolved. This CDR3 is built from 14 residues. CDR1 SGHRS and CDR2 YFSETQ come from the germline V gene. Trimming shortened V by 0 bases and J by 7 bases, and 13 bases separated the two germline ends. CDR3 bases: TGCGCCAGCAGCTTGGTCGCGGGGAGCGGTGGCTACACCTTC. It encodes CASSLVAGSGGYTF.

The chain carries TRBV7-9 and TRBJ2-1; tentatively, D is TRBD2 (6 bases). Trimming took 5 bases from V and 3 from J, leaving 14 bases between them. This CDR3 spans 15 amino acids. Germline lookup yields CDR1 SEHNR and CDR2 FQNEAQ (reference sequence). CDR3 amino acids: CASSPRAGFYNEQFF. The CDR3 region has the DNA TGTGCCAGCAGCCCCAGGGCGGGATTCTACAATGAGCAGTTCTTC.

The rearrangement links TRBV29-1 to TRBJ2-7; possible D gene TRBD1, 5 bases. This CDR3 has 13 residues. Germline values: CDR1 SQVTM, CDR2 ANQGSEA. V lost 1 base to trimming and J lost 0 bases, with 7 bases between them. CDR3 region: CSVEGQSSYEQYF. For the CDR3, the DNA is TGCAGCGTTGAAGGACAGAGCTCCTACGAGCAGTACTTC.

Turning to this clone: This sample also contains other DNA sequences that code for the same CDR3. V is TRBV6-5 and J is TRBJ2-3; no firm D call. V dropped 2 bases and J dropped 2 bases, with 5 bases sitting between them. CDR1 MNHEY and CDR2 SVGAGI come from the germline V gene. The length of the CDR3 is 13 residues. CDR3 in amino acids: CASSYGSTDTQYF. CDR3 DNA sequence: TGTGCCAGCAGTTACGGTTCCACAGATACGCAGTATTTT.

This chain connects TRBV28 to TRBJ2-7, with 7 bases that match TRBD1. Germline V lookup: CDR1 MDHEN, CDR2 SYDVKM. V shed 6 bases and J 0 bases; nucleotides not matched to a gene: 8. The CDR3 covers 15 residues. The CDR3 spells CASREPGQSSYEQYF. The CDR3 nucleotides read TGTGCCAGCAGGGAGCCGGGACAGAGCTCCTACGAGCAGTACTTC.

This rearrangement joins TRBV27 to TRBJ2-7; 9 nucleotides align to TRBD1. Germline V gene data show CDR1 as MNHEY and CDR2 as SMNVEV (reference sequence). The V and J ends lost 3 bases and 3 bases, in that order; junction bases with no gene match: 3. CDR3 length: 14 amino acids. The DNA for the CDR3 is TGTGCCAGCAGTTTGGACAGGGGAGGCTACGAGCAGTACTTC. Translation: CASSLDRGGYEQYF.

This sequence joins TRBV28 and TRBJ2-7, with TRBD1 matching over 9 bases. This CDR3 has 15 residues. Per germline, CDR1 MDHEN and CDR2 SYDVKM. Trimming removed 3 bases from V and 6 bases from J; junction bases left unmatched: 9. The chain's CDR3 is CASSLGDRVRSEQYF. Here the CDR3 DNA reads TGTGCCAGCAGTTTGGGGGACAGGGTCAGATCCGAGCAGTACTTC.

The rearrangement joins TRBV7-8 to TRBJ1-4, with D tentatively TRBD1 (5 bases). The germline V gene has CDR1 SGHVS and CDR2 FQNEAQ. The V end was cut by 1 base, the J end by 4 bases, with 10 bases between. The CDR3 runs 15 residues. CDR3: CASSLGGGYNEKLFF. CDR3 coding DNA: TGTGCCAGCAGCTTAGGGGGGGGGTATAATGAAAAACTGTTTTTT.

This CDR3 reads CASSASSNLSGYTF. CDR3 DNA sequence: TGTGCCAGCAGCGCTTCCTCTAACTTGAGCGGCTACACCTTC. The chain employs TRBV6-1 and TRBJ1-2; D unresolved. Trimming cost V 6 bases and J 8 bases, with 19 bases left between them. This CDR3 spans 14 amino acids. CDR1 and CDR2 (germline): MNHNS, SASEGT.

This clone has just one count. V usage is TRBV7-9 and J usage is TRBJ2-7; 9 bases align to TRBD1. This CDR3 region has 14 residues. The germline V gene has CDR1 SEHNR and CDR2 FQNEAQ (reference sequence). The V segment lost 6 bases and the J segment 0 bases; nucleotides outside the gene matches: 3. CDR3 sequence (DNA): TGTGCCAGCAGGTTGACAGGGGGCTCCTACGAGCAGTACTTC. Protein product: CASRLTGGSYEQYF.

This chain joins TRBV6-5 and TRBJ1-5; D ambiguous. V was shortened by 6 bases and J by 4 bases, with 7 bases between the two germline ends. CDR1 and CDR2 (germline): MNHEY, SVGAGI. There are 12 residues in the CDR3. The CDR3 DNA sequence: TGTGCCAGCAGGACTTATAATCAGCCCCAGCATTTT. It is translated as CASRTYNQPQHF.

J is TRBJ2-1 and V is TRBV6-1, with D possibly TRBD2 on 7 matching bases. Germline CDR1 MNHNS, CDR2 SASEGT. Trimming pared 0 bases from V and 1 base from J, leaving 10 bases between. The CDR3 spans 16 residues. The CDR3 here is CASSEAGGPSYNEQFF. For the CDR3, the DNA is TGTGCCAGCAGTGAAGCGGGGGGGCCTTCCTACAATGAGCAGTTCTTC.

The chain joins TRBV6-5 to TRBJ1-1; D call uncertain. This CDR3 comprises 12 residues. V was trimmed by 7 bases and J by 5 bases, leaving 11 bases between them. The germline V gene has CDR1 MNHEY and CDR2 SVGAGI. For the CDR3, the DNA is TGTGCCAGCACCTCCACCGGGACTGAAGCTTTCTTT. As protein: CASTSTGTEAFF.

The chain combines TRBV9 with TRBJ1-1, with TRBD1 as a possible D gene (5 bases). CDR3 length: 13 amino acids. V was cut by 0 bases and J by 6 bases, with 9 bases left in between. The germline CDR1 and CDR2 sequences are SGDLS and YYNGEE. The chain's CDR3 is CASSVDRSAEAFF. DNA of the CDR3: TGTGCCAGCAGCGTAGACAGGTCGGCTGAAGCTTTCTTT.

The rearrangement uses TRBV4-2 and TRBJ1-2; D is perhaps TRBD1 (5 bases). Germline assignment: CDR1 LGHNA and CDR2 YNFKEQ. The CDR3 covers 14 residues. The germline V and J ends were trimmed by 0 bases and 5 bases, with 10 bases remaining between them. The chain's CDR3 is CASSQDTGGYGYTF. In DNA form, the CDR3 reads TGTGCCAGCAGCCAAGATACGGGGGGTTATGGCTACACCTTC.

The chain couples TRBV5-4 to TRBJ2-1; 12 bases match TRBD2. The CDR3 runs 17 residues. Germline CDR1 SGHNT, CDR2 YYREEE (reference sequence). J was trimmed by 7 bases and V by 3 bases; bases with no gene match: 11. CDR3 sequence reads: CASSSPLAGGQGNEQFF. The CDR3, as DNA: TGTGCCAGCAGCTCCCCACTAGCGGGAGGACAGGGGAATGAGCAGTTCTTC.

This chain links TRBV18 with TRBJ2-1; D perhaps matches TRBD1 (5 bases). The CDR3 spans 12 residues. Per the germline V gene, CDR1 is KGHSH and CDR2 is LQKENI. Trimming shortened V by 4 bases and J by 9 bases, and 10 bases separated the two germline ends. CDR3 residues: CASSQRGGEQFF. Written as DNA, the CDR3 is TGTGCCAGCTCACAAAGGGGCGGTGAGCAGTTCTTC.

V gene TRBV23-1 combines with J gene TRBJ1-5, with TRBD1 as a possible D gene (6 bases). TRBV23-1 has ORF status, its function being uncertain. This CDR3 contains 18 residues. V lost 3 bases, J lost 2 bases, and 20 bases lay in between. CDR3 in DNA: TGCGCCAGCAGTCACCCCCTCCGGAGACAGGAGTGCAATCAGCCCCAGCATTTT. Translated: CASSHPLRRQECNQPQHF.

The chain couples TRBV10-2 to TRBJ2-2, with TRBD2 as a possible D gene (6 bases). Germline CDR1 WSHSY, CDR2 SAAADI. With 3 bases removed from V and 6 bases from J, the gap between germline ends came to 11 bases. This CDR3 is built from 14 residues. The CDR3 reads CASSELALPGELFF. The CDR3 region has the DNA TGCGCCAGCAGTGAACTAGCCCTCCCCGGGGAGCTGTTTTTT.

V is TRBV19 and J is TRBJ1-5; unclear D gene. The CDR3 totals 13 residues. The V gene lost 5 bases and the J gene lost 5 bases, with 10 bases spanning the gap. The germline CDR1 and CDR2 sequences are LNHDA and SQIVND (reference sequence). CDR3 DNA sequence: TGTGCCAGTAGTCAGGACTACTATCAGCCCCAGCATTTT. The encoded protein is CASSQDYYQPQHF.

The chain has TRBV9 and TRBJ2-1, with 9 bases lining up with TRBD2. The CDR3 runs 14 residues. Per the germline V gene, CDR1 is SGDLS and CDR2 is YYNGEE. V lost 4 bases, J lost 5 bases, and 4 bases stayed unmatched. The CDR3: CASSPTSGNNEQFF. In DNA form, the CDR3 reads TGTGCCAGCAGCCCGACTAGCGGAAACAATGAGCAGTTCTTC.

This sequence joins TRBV19 and TRBJ2-2; D remains ambiguous. Germline V gene sequence: CDR1 LNHDA, CDR2 SQIVND (reference sequence). Trimming left V 5 bases short and J 0 bases short, with 10 bases between. CDR3 length: 15 residues. CDR3: CASSVQAANTGELFF. The CDR3 nucleotides are TGTGCCAGTAGTGTCCAGGCCGCGAACACCGGGGAGCTGTTTTTT.

This sequence joins TRBV7-6 and TRBJ2-5; D is uncertain. V was shortened by 2 bases and J by 2 bases, with 12 bases between the two germline ends. Germline CDR1 and CDR2: SGHVS and FNYEAQ. This CDR3 is built from 15 residues. In DNA, the CDR3 is TGTGCCAGCAGCTTACTTGCGGATTATCAAGAGACCCAGTACTTC. Its protein product is CASSLLADYQETQYF. The whole variable domain, filled in from reference TRBV7-6 and TRBJ2-5, reads GAGVSQSPRYKVTKRGQDVALRCDPISGHVSLYWYRQALGQGPEFLTYFNYEAQQDKSGLPNDRFSAERPEGSISTLTIQRTEQRDSAMYRCASSLLADYQETQYFGPGTRLLVL.